This T cell receptor beta chain was recorded in a study of T cells expressing NK-cell markers. Study observations and caveats: Dominant NKG2C+ clonotype frequencies of roughly 1.0-7.5% of CD8+ T cells were measured in about 6 donors. HCMV specificity was not established for the expanded NKG2C+ T cell clones.

After re-calling the 5' RACE reads, TCRdb lists one entry per CDR3 protein, DNA absent. Here the sample table reports about 460,000 distinct CDR3 sequences. The CDR3 is 13 residues long. Germline V gene sequence: CDR1 DFQATT, CDR2 SNEGSKA (reference sequence). As regards this clonotype: No antigen is known for it.

The receptor was derived from a woman in her forties or fifties in good health. The sequenced sample consisted of blood T cells: a sorted CD56 or NKG2C T cell subset, CD4+ or CD8+ T cells, or bulk PBMC T cells (not recorded which). This rearrangement joins TRBV20-1 to TRBJ2-1; the TRBD1 assignment by TCRdb is unverifiable without DNA. CDR3 amino acids: CSARVGRGNEQFF.